The source of this T cell receptor (beta chain) is a study of cytomegalovirus exposure and HLA in healthy donors (dated by TCRdb to about 2017). Regarding the research as a whole: In an earlier analysis of several hundred of the donors, less than 350 Gb of sequence data and 117 million unique TCR beta sequences from about 179 million T cells were reported. Roughly 320 gigabases of sequencing data and 91 million or so unique TCR sequences made up an early release that covered some 640 HLA-typed donors. The genetic ancestry cluster associated with self-reported Caucasian donors included 70% to 85% of the roughly 400 genotyped donors. The study aimed to test whether cataloging public T cell receptors could reveal signatures of past pathogen exposure. Using immunosequencing, the study profiled T cell repertoires from approximately 700 subjects and related those repertoires to cytomegalovirus serostatus. A separate validation cohort of roughly 130 different subjects was used in addition to the approximately 670-subject first cohort. High-throughput TCR immunosequencing, statistical association of individual TCRs with disease status, and machine learning were combined to predict cytomegalovirus infection status. To study patterns of TCR occurrence, a later analysis re-analyzed previously published TCR beta repertoires from more than 550 donors and added high-resolution HLA genotyping. Rather than using new phenotypic data, the later analysis identified candidate immune exposures from TCR beta sequences and from how often those sequences occurred across donors. To decide whether each TCR beta V gene segment behaved as functional or pseudogenic, an earlier analysis of some 570 of the donors relied on high-throughput TCR beta sequencing. Donor age, sex, ethnicity and CMV serostatus were compiled together with the repertoire data. Genome-wide SNP genotypes for about 65% of the 666 donors were used in a later genetic analysis, which treated that subset as a discovery cohort. Every discovery cohort repertoire had been produced on one sequencing platform. HLA typing included class I and class II loci at four-digit resolution. Typing coverage varied by locus: 629-630 donors for A, B, C, DRB1 and DQB1; approximately 520 for DQA1; about 570 for DPA1; 450 to 480 for DPB1. Because of strong linkage in the cohort, roughly five DR-DQ haplotypes were treated as single units for association and clustering. Among over 350 genotyped donors of the cohort, an average of approximately 250,000 unique TCR beta nucleotide sequences were sequenced per donor, around 18% of them non-productive.

V lost 6 bases and J lost 8 bases, and the count of bases not matched to a germline gene is 13. Including the terminal cysteine and phenylalanine, the CDR3 comprises 16 residues. Kept here is only the CDR3 DNA, which spans 48 bases and is read in frame from base 1. Based on the germline V gene, the CDR1 and CDR2 sequences are LGHNA and YSLEER. What the work shows at the level of the full study, not this receptor alone: A further reported finding was that TCR beta sequences accurately predicted the HLA-A and HLA-B alleles for most subjects in the first cohort. In an earlier analysis of approximately 600 of the donors, most TCR beta V segments were observed in productive rearrangements about 87% or about 30% of the time, broadly matching IMGT annotations. A later analysis found that TCR association rates varied across HLA loci, with DRB1 alleles showing the most associated TCRs and HLA-C alleles the fewest. Some IMGT-functional V segments, including TRBV6-2 and TRBV6-3, could not be told apart with the 87-base-pair reads, so those segments were excluded. In a later analysis, several top co-occurrence clusters were reported to appear linked to parvovirus B19, influenza, CMV and Epstein-Barr virus. It was suggested by the authors that the approach could potentially be generalized to other disease states and immunological phenotypes. Across donors, most TCR sequences were observed very rarely, whereas some public TCRs were present in many individuals. Correlated functional status among segregating V segments might be attributable to linkage disequilibrium, but an unknown experimental factor could not be ruled out. In this cohort, only TCR beta chains were sequenced, and detectable features were limited by the absence of alpha or paired-chain data. Sequencing depth was assumed to be roughly uniform across donors in the presence/absence analyses, though that assumption may not hold. A group of highly shared sequence variants was considered likely to be a technical artifact of the sequencing pipeline. CMV serostatus was the only immune exposure information available for the cohort. Compared with the 666-donor mean, donors in an Asian-associated ancestry cluster had fewer N-insertions in productive TCRs, according to a later genetic analysis. A total of around 150 TCR beta chains were listed by the study as associated with cytomegalovirus. Cytomegalovirus status was reported to be diagnosed by the classifier with high specificity and sensitivity in both the original and validation cohorts. In vitro tests confirmed that three of the cytomegalovirus-associated TCR beta chains recognize cytomegalovirus antigens. A later analysis associated approximately 17,000 TCR beta sequences with specific HLA alleles at a false discovery rate of 0.05. Strong co-occurrence of HLA alleles, especially DR and DQ, made assigning TCR associations to individual alleles difficult. V-gene and J-gene trimming of TCR beta chains was associated with a missense DCLRE1C variant in a later genetic analysis, and the association was replicated in an independent cohort. A later analysis found that most CMV-associated TCR beta chains appeared HLA-restricted, with HLA associations seemingly driven largely by CMV exposure. In a later analysis, HLA-associated TCR beta chains were found to be more clonally expanded and to have lower generation probabilities than equally common non-associated chains. HLA typing was unavailable for some donors at each locus, so association tests used only the typed subset. Because counts were too low, roughly 18 rarely observed V segments, including chromosome 9 orphons, were left out of the earlier analysis of over 550 of the donors.

Regarding this clone: Its antigen is currently not known. Per-base qualities were not stored, and no clone one base away is much larger.

Library method: the immunoSEQ multiplex PCR assay. The multiplex PCR relied on a mix of 60 forward primers for TCR Vbeta segments and 13 reverse primers for TCR Jbeta segments. Amplification of the CDR3 region of rearranged TCR beta genes was performed with a multiplex PCR assay on genomic DNA. The Illumina HiSeq System was used to sequence the amplified TCR beta libraries as 87-base-pair reads. The study's processing was this. Across the roughly 640 repertoires, a later analysis counted some 81 million unique TCR beta chains, about 10 million of which were shared by at least two donors. A nearest-neighbor algorithm error-corrected the raw reads and collapsed the reads into unique sequences, merging closely related sequences to remove PCR and sequencing errors. V, D and J gene segments were assigned by aligning CDR3 sequences to IMGT reference sequences. For a sequence to be retained, at least a six-nucleotide match to both a V gene segment and a J gene segment was required. A rearrangement was called productive if the CDR3 had no stop codons and remained in frame with V and J, and every other rearrangement was called non-productive. Following IMGT convention, CDR3 was defined as the stretch from the second conserved V-encoded cysteine to the conserved J-encoded phenylalanine. In an earlier analysis of roughly 610 of the donors, sequences lacking an unambiguous match to a single V gene segment were excluded. In an earlier analysis of approximately 550 of the donors, V segments were called functional above 56.7% productive rearrangements and were called segregating when the between-donor standard deviation exceeded 5%. A statistical classification framework was built to diagnose cytomegalovirus status from the catalog of TCR beta chain sequences. In a later analysis, TCR nucleotide sequences were compared against IMGT/GENE-DB human TR gene sequences so that V and J genes could be assigned. In a later analysis, CDR3 sequences and most-parsimonious VDJ recombination scenarios were assigned using the TCRdist pipeline. In a later analysis, every TCR beta chain was defined by the combination of its CDR3 amino acid sequence and its V-gene family, and reads without a unique V-gene family were dropped. A later analysis removed several hundred highly shared, low-generation-probability nucleotide sequences to deal with suspected cross-contamination and a sequencing artifact. In a later analysis, a clonal expansion index for each public chain was calculated from normalized within-repertoire ranks of inferred template counts. Generation probabilities in a later analysis came from a VDJ recombination model fitted to out-of-frame rearrangements, and those results were checked against IGoR. In a later analysis, TCR-TCR, TCR-HLA and TCR-CMV co-occurrence was scored with hypergeometric tests, and a repertoire-size bias correction was applied to TCR pairs. To estimate false discovery rates, a later analysis permuted the HLA or CMV assignments 20 times. In a later analysis, co-occurring TCRs were grouped using DBSCAN, with TCRdist sequence similarity added in when clustering inside HLA-allele-positive subsets. Repertoires with fewer than 30,000 or more than 120,000 public chains, plus five repertoires with anomalous nucleotide sharing, were excluded from co-occurrence clustering. In TCRdb, the immuneACCESS table is reduced to in-frame sequences with V and J assigned. These tables do not hold every clone; where another copy was compared, an unresolved V gene accounts for under half, and the others remain unexplained. V and J calls and clone size are copied from that table; D and trimming were computed from the DNA. Counted in this sample were 120,000 or so clones; roughly 87% of them appeared once. The top ten constitute more than 1.4% of the sample.

The cohort was made up of hundreds of healthy bone marrow donors. At the time of sampling, every cohort member was nominally healthy, though immune exposures that went unrecorded were likely present. The donor was CMV seronegative and belonged to the group of 380 or so seronegative cohort members. A peripheral blood sample was collected from each donor, and TCR beta sequencing was performed on peripheral blood mononuclear cells. The Qiagen DNeasy Blood Extraction Kit was used to extract genomic DNA from the blood cell samples. The sample taken for sequencing was PBMCs. The chain links TRBV4-3 with TRBJ2-1, with 10 middle bases fitting TRBD2. This sequence originates from a woman aged 18 to 35 in good health and CMV-seronegative. The sequenced DNA is TGCGCCAGCAGTCCTAATTCGGGACTAGCGAGCGATGAGCAGTTCTTC. It translates as CASSPNSGLASDEQFF.